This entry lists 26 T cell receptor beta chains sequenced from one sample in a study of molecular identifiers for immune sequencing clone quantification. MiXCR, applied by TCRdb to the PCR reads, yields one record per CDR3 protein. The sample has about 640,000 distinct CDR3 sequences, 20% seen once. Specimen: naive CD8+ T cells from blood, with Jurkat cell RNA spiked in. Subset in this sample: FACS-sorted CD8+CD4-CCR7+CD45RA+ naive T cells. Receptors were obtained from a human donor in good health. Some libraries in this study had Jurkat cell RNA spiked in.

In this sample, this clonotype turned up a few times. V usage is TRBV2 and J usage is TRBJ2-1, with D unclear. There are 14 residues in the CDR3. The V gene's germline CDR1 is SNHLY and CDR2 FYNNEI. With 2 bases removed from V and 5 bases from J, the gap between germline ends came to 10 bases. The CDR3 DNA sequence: TGTGCCAGCAGTGAACCTAGGTTAAACAATGAGCAGTTCTTC. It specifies CASSEPRLNNEQFF.

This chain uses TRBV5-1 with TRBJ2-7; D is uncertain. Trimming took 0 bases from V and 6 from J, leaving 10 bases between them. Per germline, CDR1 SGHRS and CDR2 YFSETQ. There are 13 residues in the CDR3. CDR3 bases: TGCGCCAGCAGCTTGGGAGAACTTTTCGAGCAGTACTTC. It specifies CASSLGELFEQYF.

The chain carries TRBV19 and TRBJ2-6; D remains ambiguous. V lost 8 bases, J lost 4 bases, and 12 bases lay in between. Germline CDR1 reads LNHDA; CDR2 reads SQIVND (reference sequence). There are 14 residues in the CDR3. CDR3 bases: TGTGCCAGTGGCCTAACCGGGGGGGCCAACGTCCTGACTTTC. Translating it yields CASGLTGGANVLTF.

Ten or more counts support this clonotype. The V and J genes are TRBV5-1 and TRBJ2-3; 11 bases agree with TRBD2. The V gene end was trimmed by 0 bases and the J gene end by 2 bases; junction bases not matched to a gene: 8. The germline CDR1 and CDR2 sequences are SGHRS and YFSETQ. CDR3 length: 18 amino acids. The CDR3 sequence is CASSLALAGGLYTDTQYF. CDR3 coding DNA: TGCGCCAGCAGCTTGGCTCTAGCGGGGGGCCTTTACACAGATACGCAGTATTTT.

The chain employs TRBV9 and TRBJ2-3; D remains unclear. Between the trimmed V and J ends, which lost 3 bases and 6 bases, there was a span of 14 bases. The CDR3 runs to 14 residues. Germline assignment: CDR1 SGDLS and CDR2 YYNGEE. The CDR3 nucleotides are TGTGCCAGCAGCGCAGACAAGTACACGGATACGCAGTATTTT. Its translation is CASSADKYTDTQYF.

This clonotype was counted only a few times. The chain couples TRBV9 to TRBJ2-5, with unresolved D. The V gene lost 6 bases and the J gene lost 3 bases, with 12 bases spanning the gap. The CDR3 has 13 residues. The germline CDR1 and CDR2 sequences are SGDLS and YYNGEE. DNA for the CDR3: TGTGCCAGCACGAATGGACGAGAAGAGACCCAGTACTTC. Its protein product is CASTNGREETQYF.

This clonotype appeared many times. CDR3 nucleotide sequence: TGTGCCAGCAGAACTCTCGACCGAGCCAAAAACATTCAGTACTTC. Translation: CASRTLDRAKNIQYF. The chain employs TRBV28 and TRBJ2-4; D gene ambiguous. V shed 6 bases and J shed 0 bases, with 12 bases lying between them. This CDR3 region has 15 residues. CDR1 is MDHEN and CDR2 is SYDVKM in the germline V gene.

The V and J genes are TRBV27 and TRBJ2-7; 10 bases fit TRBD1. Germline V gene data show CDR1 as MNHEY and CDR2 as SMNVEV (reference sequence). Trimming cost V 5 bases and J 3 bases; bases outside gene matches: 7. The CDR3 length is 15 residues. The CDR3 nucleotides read TGTGCCAGCAGTCCCCGGGACAGGGGCTTCTACGAGCAGTACTTC. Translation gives CASSPRDRGFYEQYF.

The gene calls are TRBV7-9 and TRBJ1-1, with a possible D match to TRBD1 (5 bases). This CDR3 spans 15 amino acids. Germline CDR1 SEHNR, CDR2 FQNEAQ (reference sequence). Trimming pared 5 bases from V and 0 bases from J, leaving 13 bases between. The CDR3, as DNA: TGTGCCAGCAGCCCCTATCAGGGAATGAACACTGAAGCTTTCTTT. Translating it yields CASSPYQGMNTEAFF. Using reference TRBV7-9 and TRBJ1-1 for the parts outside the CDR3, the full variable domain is DTGVSQNPRHKITKRGQNVTFRCDPISEHNRLYWYRQTLGQGPEFLTYFQNEAQLEKSRLLSDRFSAERPKGSFSTLEIQRTEQGDSAMYLCASSPYQGMNTEAFFGQGTRLTVV.

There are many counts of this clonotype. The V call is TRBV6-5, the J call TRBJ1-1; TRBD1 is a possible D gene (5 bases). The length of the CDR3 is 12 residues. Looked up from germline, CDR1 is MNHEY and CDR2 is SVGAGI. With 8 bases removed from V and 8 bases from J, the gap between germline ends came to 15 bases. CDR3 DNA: TGTGCCAGCGGTGGGGGGTGGTTGGAAGCTTTCTTT. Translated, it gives CASGGGWLEAFF.

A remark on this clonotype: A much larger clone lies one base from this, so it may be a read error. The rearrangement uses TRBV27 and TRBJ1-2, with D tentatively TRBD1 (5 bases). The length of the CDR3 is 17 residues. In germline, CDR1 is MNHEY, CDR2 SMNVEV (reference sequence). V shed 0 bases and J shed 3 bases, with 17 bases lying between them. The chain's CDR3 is CASSLSNRGMGHYGYTF. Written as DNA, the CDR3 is TGTGCCAGCAGTTTATCGAACCGGGGAATGGGGCACTATGGCTACACCTTC.

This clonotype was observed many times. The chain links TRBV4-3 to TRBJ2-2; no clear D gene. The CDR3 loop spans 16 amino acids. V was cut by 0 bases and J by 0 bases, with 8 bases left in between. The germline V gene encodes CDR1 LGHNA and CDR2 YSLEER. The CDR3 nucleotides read TGCGCCAGCAGCCAAGATGGCGCCGCGAACACCGGGGAGCTGTTTTTT. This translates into CASSQDGAANTGELFF.

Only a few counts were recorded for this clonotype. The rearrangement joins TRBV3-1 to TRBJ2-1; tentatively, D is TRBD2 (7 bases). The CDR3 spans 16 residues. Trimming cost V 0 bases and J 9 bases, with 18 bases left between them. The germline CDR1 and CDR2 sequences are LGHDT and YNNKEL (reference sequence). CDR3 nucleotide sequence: TGTGCCAGCAGCCAAGAGGGGGGGCCCCGGTGGGGTGAGCAGTTCTTC. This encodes CASSQEGGPRWGEQFF.

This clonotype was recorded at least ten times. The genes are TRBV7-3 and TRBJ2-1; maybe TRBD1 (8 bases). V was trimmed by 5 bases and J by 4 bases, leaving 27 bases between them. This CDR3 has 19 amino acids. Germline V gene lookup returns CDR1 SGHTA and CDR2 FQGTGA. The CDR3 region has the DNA TGTGCCAGCAGCCCCTGGCCCAGGGGGCAGGGACTAAGATACAATGAGCAGTTCTTC. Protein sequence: CASSPWPRGQGLRYNEQFF. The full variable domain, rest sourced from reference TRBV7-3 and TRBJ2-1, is GAGVSQTPSNKVTEKGKYVELRCDPISGHTALYWYRQSLGQGPEFLIYFQGTGAADDSGLPNDRFFAVRPEGSVSTLKIQRTERGDSAVYLCASSPWPRGQGLRYNEQFFGPGTRLTVL.

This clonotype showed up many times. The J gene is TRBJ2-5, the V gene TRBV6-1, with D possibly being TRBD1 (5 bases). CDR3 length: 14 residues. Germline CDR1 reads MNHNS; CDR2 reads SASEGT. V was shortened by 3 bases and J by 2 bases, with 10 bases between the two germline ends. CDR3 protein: CASSDQGWQETQYF. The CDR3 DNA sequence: TGTGCCAGCAGTGACCAGGGCTGGCAAGAGACCCAGTACTTC.

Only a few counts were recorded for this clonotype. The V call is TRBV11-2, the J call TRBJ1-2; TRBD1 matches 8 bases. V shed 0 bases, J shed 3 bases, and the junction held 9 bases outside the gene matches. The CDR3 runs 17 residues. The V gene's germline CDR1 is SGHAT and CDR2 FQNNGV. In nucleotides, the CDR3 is TGTGCCAGCAGCTTAGATCCAACAGGGGGTCGGGACTATGGCTACACCTTC. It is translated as CASSLDPTGGRDYGYTF.

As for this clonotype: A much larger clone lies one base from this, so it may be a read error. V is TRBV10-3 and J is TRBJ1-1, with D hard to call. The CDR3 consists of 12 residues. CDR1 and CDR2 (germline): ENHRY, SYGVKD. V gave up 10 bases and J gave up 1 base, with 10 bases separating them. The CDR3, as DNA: TGTGCCACTTTCGACGGGAACACTGAAGCTTTCTTT. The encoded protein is CATFDGNTEAFF.

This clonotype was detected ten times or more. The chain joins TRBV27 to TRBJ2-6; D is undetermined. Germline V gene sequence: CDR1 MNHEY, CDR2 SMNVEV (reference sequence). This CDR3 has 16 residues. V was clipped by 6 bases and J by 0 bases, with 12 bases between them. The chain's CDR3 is CASRPDQYSGANVLTF. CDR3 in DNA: TGTGCCAGCAGGCCAGACCAGTACTCTGGGGCCAACGTCCTGACTTTC.

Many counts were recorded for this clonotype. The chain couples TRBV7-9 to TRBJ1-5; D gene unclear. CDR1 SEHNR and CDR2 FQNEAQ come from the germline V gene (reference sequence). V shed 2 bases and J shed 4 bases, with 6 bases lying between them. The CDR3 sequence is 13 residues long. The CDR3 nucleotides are TGTGCCAGCAGCTTACCGGGAAATCAGCCCCAGCATTTT. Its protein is CASSLPGNQPQHF.

The DNA of the CDR3 is TGTGCCAGCTCACCAATCGTCCAGCCATCTAACTATGGCTACACCTTC. It translates to CASSPIVQPSNYGYTF. The genes are TRBV18 and TRBJ1-2, with D uncertain. CDR3 size: 16 residues. Per germline, CDR1 KGHSH and CDR2 LQKENI. Trimming cost V 2 bases and J 0 bases, with 13 bases left between them. The full variable domain, its missing parts supplied by reference TRBV18 and TRBJ1-2, is NAGVMQNPRHLVRRRGQEARLRCSPMKGHSHVYWYRQLPEEGLKFMVYLQKENIIDESGMPKERFSAEFPKEGPSILRIQQVVRGDSAAYFCASSPIVQPSNYGYTFGSGTRLTVV.

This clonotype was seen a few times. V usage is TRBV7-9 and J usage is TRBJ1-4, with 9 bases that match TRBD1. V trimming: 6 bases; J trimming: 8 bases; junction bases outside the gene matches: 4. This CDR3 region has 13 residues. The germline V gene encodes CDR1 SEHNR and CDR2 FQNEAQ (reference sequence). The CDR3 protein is CASRGTGKEKLFF. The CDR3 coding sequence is TGTGCCAGCAGGGGGACAGGGAAGGAAAAACTGTTTTTT.

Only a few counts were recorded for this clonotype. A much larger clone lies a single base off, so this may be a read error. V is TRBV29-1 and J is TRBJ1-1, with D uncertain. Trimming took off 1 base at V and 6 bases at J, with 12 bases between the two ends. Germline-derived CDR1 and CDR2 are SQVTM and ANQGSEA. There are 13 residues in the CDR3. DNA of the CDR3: TGCAGCGTTGAAGTTCGGTCGGCGCCTGAAGCTTTCTTT. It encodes CSVEVRSAPEAFF.

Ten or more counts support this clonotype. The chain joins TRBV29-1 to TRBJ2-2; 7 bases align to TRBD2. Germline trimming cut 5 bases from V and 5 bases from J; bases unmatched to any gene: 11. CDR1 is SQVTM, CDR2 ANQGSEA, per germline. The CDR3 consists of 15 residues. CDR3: CSVRLERGITGELFF. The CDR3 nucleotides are TGCAGCGTTCGCCTAGAGCGGGGCATTACCGGGGAGCTGTTTTTT.

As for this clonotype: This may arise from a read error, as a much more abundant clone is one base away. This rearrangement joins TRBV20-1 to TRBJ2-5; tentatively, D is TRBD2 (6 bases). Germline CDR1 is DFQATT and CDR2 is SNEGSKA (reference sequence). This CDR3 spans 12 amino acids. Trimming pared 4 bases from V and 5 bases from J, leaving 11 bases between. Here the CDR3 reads CSATRREETQYF. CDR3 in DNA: TGCAGTGCTACTAGACGGGAGGAGACCCAGTACTTC.

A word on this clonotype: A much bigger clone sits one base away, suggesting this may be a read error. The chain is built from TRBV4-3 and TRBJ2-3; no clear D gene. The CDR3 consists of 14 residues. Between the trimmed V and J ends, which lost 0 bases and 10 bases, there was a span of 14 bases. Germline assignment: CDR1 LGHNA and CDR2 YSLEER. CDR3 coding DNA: TGCGCCAGCAGCCAAGATAAGACCGTGAATGCGCAGTATTTT. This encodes CASSQDKTVNAQYF.

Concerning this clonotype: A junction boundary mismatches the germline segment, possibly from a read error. CDR3 bases: TGTGCCATCAGAGAGTCGTGGGGCCAGGGGGCTTACAAGCAGTACTTC. It is translated as CAIRESWGQGAYKQYF. The chain employs TRBV10-3 and TRBJ2-7, with 8 bases identical to TRBD1. The CDR3 has 16 residues. Germline V lookup: CDR1 ENHRY, CDR2 SYGVKD.